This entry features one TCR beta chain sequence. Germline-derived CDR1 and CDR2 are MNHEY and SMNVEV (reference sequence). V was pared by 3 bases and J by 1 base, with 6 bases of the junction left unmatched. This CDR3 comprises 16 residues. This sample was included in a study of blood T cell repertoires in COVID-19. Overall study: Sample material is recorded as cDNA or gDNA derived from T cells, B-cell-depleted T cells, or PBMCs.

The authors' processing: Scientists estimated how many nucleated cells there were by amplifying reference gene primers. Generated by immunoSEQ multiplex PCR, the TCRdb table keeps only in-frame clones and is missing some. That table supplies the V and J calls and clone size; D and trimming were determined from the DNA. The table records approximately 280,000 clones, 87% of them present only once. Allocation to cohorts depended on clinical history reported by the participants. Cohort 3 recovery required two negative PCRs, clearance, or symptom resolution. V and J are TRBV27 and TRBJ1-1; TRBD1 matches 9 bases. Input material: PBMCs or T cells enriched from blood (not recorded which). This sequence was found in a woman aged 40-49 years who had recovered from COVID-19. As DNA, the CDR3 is TGTGCCAGCAGTTTCCGGACAGGGGCACAGAACACTGAAGCTTTCTTT. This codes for CASSFRTGAQNTEAFF.